This T cell receptor (beta chain) was documented in a study of cytomegalovirus exposure and HLA in healthy donors. Findings and caveats of the study: The dataset shows that most TCR sequences were rare, while some public TCRs occurred in many donors. The only immune exposure information that was available was CMV serostatus.

The PCR was carried out with 60 Vbeta primers and 13 Jbeta primers. This table comes from immunoSEQ multiplex PCR, and its TCRdb copy is limited to in-frame clones, with some not included. The repertoire consists of 100,000 to 150,000 clones, with about 85% occurring once and the leading ten covering 1.7%. V lost 4 bases and J lost 6, with 12 bases in between. CDR3 size: 13 residues. Per germline, CDR1 SGHDN and CDR2 FVKESK. Turning to this clone: The antigen is not known.

This receptor was taken from a boy aged 10-17 years in good health and CMV-seronegative. Sequencing was done on a sample of PBMCs. The chain employs TRBV14 and TRBJ1-2; the D gene is possibly TRBD1 (6 bases). The CDR3 region is CASSPGTRHGYTF. For the CDR3, the DNA is TGTGCCAGCAGCCCGGGGACACGCCATGGCTACACCTTC.